This T cell receptor beta chain comes out of a study of blood T cell repertoires in COVID-19 (dated by TCRdb to 2018 to 2020). At the level of the whole study: Samples from collaborators originated in the United States, Italy and Spain and spanned both the acute and convalescent phases of COVID-19. The material from the prospective study consisted of cDNA or gDNA derived from T cells, B-cell-depleted T cells, or PBMCs. The dataset comprised deeply sampled blood TCRbeta repertoires from subjects exposed to, actively infected with, or recovered from COVID-19. A freely available public database, intended as a resource for researchers studying the immune response to SARS-CoV-2, is where the repertoires were released. Samples came from the ongoing ImmuneRACE study (first 160 participants) plus 1,254 subjects from 6 global collaborators. A de-identified subject ID, COVID-19 status, age in years and sex were almost always included in the sample metadata. Where available, HLA class I and class II types were taken from metadata supplied by the sample provider and were not determined by assay-based typing.

With respect to this clone: Its recognized antigen is unknown. No clone much larger than this one lies a single base away; base qualities are absent.

The immunoSEQ Assay, a bias-controlled multiplex PCR, was used to amplify TCRbeta CDR3 regions from genomic DNA. Processing in the source paper ran as follows. Within the assay, amplification of reference gene primers was used to estimate how many nucleated cells each sample contained. To quantify the absolute abundance of each unique TCRbeta CDR3 rearrangement, sequence reads were collapsed and filtered. Productive Simpson clonality was computed per sample as the square root of Simpson's diversity index over productive rearrangements. Sourced from immuneACCESS, this table was stored by TCRdb with only in-frame sequences that have V and J called. A share of the clones is absent; for the studies checked, an unresolved V gene accounts for under half, and the remainder has no known explanation. The DNA was the basis for D and trimming; V, J and clone size are from that table. This sample has fewer than 450,000 clones in its table, and more than 75% of those were observed once. About 1.1% of the sample belongs to the ten largest clones.

Participants in the prospective study were aged about 18 to 95 years, lived in 20 to 25 United States geographic areas, and enrolled through a virtual design. Cohort assignment in the prospective study relied on participant-reported clinical history from a screening survey and a study questionnaire. Recovered participants in ImmuneRACE Cohort 3 were defined as having two consecutive negative NP/OP PCR tests, clearance from a healthcare professional, or resolution of symptoms. In the prospective study, whole blood, serum and a nasopharyngeal or oropharyngeal swab were collected from each participant by mobile phlebotomists. Over an approximately 2-month period, participants in the prospective study had the option of providing additional blood draws and questionnaires. Blood samples from the prospective study were shipped frozen or at room temperature prior to DNA extraction. The CDR3 runs 16 amino acids, cysteine and phenylalanine included. Here the CDR3 DNA is all that survives: 48 bases in frame from base 1. CDR1 and CDR2 are read off the germline V gene as SGHDT and YYEEEE. The V and J ends are trimmed by 2 bases and 0 bases, leaving 9 bases between them.

Findings and caveats that apply to the study as a whole: The amount of clinical and demographic metadata varied by source and participant and was provided uncurated.

Input material: PBMCs or T cells enriched from blood (not recorded which). The rearranged segments are TRBV5-6 and TRBJ2-6, with the identity of the D gene unclear. The clonotype originates from a woman between 18 and 30 years old who had recovered from COVID-19. CDR3 loop: CASSFNLGSGANVLTF. The DNA sequence is as follows: TGTGCCAGCAGCTTCAATCTCGGCTCTGGGGCCAACGTCCTGACTTTC.